Sequencing of this TCR beta chain was carried out in a study of T-cell reconstitution after alpha-beta-depleted transplantation in children. Library preparation (for TCRbeta) was performed with unique molecular identifiers. TCRdb re-called the PCR reads through MiXCR, storing one row per CDR3 protein. The profile shows some 490,000 distinct CDR3 sequences, around 13% of them singletons. The CDR3 totals 16 residues. Between the trimmed V and J ends, which lost 2 bases and 0 bases, there was a span of 12 bases. The V gene's germline CDR1 is SGHRS and CDR2 YFSETQ. This clonotype was detected a few times.

The sample was PBMCs from the stem cell graft donor, taken from the stem cell graft. This TCR derives from a human donor who donated a stem cell graft to a child with combined immunodeficiency. This chain uses TRBV5-1 with TRBJ2-4, with D perhaps TRBD1 (6 bases). CDR3 in amino acids: CASSFTDSPAKNIQYF. The CDR3 DNA is TGCGCCAGCAGCTTCACGGACAGCCCAGCCAAAAACATTCAGTACTTC.